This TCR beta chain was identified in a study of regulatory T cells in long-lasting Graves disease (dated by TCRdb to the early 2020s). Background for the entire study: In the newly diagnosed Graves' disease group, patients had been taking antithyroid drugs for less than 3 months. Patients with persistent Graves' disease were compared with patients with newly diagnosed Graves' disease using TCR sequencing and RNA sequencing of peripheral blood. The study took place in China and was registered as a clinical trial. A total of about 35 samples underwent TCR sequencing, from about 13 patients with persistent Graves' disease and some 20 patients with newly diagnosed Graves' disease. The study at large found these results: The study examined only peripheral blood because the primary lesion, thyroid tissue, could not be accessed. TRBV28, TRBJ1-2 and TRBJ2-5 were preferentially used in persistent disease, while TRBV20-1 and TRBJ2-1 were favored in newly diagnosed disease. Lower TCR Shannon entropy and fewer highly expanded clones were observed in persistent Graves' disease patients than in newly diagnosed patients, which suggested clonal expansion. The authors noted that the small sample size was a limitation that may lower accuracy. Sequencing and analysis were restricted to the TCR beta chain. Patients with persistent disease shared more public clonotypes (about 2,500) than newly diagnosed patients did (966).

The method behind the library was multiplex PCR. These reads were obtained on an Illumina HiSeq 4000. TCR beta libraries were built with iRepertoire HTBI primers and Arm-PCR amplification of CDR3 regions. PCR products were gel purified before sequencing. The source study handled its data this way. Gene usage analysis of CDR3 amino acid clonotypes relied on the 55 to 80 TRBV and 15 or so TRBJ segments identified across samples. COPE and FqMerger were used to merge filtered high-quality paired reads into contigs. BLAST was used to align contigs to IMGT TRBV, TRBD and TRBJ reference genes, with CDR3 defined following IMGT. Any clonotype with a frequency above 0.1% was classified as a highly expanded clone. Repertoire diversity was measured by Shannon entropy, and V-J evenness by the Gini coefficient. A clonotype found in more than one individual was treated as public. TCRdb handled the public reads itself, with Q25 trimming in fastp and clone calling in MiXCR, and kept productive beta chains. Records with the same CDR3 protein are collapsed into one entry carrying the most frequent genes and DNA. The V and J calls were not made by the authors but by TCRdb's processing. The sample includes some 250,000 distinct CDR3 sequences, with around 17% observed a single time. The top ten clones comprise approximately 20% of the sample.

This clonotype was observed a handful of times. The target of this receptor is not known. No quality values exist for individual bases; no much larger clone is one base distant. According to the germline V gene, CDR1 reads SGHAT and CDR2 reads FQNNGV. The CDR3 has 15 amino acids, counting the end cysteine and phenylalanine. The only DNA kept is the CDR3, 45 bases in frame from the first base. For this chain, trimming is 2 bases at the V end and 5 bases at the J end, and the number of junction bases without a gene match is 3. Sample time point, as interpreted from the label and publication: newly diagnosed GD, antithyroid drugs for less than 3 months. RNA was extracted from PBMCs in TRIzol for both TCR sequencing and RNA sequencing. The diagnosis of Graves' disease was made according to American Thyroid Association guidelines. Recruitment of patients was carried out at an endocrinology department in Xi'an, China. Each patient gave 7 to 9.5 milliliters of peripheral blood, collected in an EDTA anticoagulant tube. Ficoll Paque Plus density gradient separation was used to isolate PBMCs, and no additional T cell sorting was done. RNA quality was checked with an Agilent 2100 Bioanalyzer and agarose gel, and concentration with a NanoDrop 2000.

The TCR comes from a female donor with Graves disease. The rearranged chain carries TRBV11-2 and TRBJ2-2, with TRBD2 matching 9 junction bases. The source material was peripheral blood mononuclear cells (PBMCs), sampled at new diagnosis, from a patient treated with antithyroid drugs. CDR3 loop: CASSLQLAGTGELFF. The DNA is TGTGCCAGCAGCTTACAGCTAGCGGGGACCGGGGAGCTGTTTTTT.